The next 18 T cell receptor beta chains were all read from a single sample in a study of blood T cell repertoires in COVID-19. Repertoires were generated with immunoSEQ multiplex PCR, while TCRdb's copy carries only in-frame clones and drops some. The sample has some 120,000 clones; roughly 84% are singletons. The sequencing sample was made of peripheral blood. Receptors were obtained from a woman in her twenties or thirties who had recovered from COVID-19.

This clone was seen a handful of times. The gene calls are TRBV2 and TRBJ2-5, with D hard to call. Germline loops: CDR1 SNHLY, CDR2 FYNNEI. This CDR3 is built from 14 residues. V was trimmed by 6 bases and J by 5 bases, leaving 16 bases between them. CDR3 amino acids: CASSPRVGRETQYF. CDR3 in DNA: TGTGCCAGCAGCCCTCGCGTGGGCAGGGAGACCCAGTACTTC.

The rearrangement uses TRBV11-3 and TRBJ2-2; 7 nucleotides align to TRBD1. The CDR3 sequence is 15 residues long. Germline trimming cut 5 bases from V and 0 bases from J; bases unmatched to any gene: 3. Germline V lookup: CDR1 SGHNT, CDR2 YENEEA. The CDR3 nucleotides read TGTGCCAGCAGCCGGGGACAGACGAACACCGGGGAGCTGTTTTTT. This translates into CASSRGQTNTGELFF.

The chain couples TRBV5-1 to TRBJ1-1; D may be TRBD1 (5 bases). CDR1 is SGHRS, CDR2 YFSETQ, per germline. This CDR3 is built from 13 residues. The germline V and J ends were trimmed by 5 bases and 3 bases, with 11 bases remaining between them. The CDR3 is CASRPRADTEAFF. As DNA, the CDR3 is TGCGCCAGCAGACCCAGGGCGGACACTGAAGCTTTCTTT.

The V call is TRBV5-5, the J call TRBJ1-4; no firm D call. Germline-derived CDR1 and CDR2 are SGHKS and YYEKEE (reference sequence). Trimming took 0 bases from V and 10 from J, leaving 16 bases between them. The CDR3 is 15 amino acids. This chain's CDR3 is CASSLEAFGPRKLFF. CDR3 coding DNA: TGTGCCAGCAGCTTGGAAGCCTTTGGCCCTAGAAAACTGTTTTTT.

V usage is TRBV19 and J usage is TRBJ2-2; TRBD1 might be the D (6 bases). V gave up 10 bases and J gave up 6 bases, with 12 bases separating them. Germline V gene sequence: CDR1 LNHDA, CDR2 SQIVND (reference sequence). CDR3 size: 12 residues. The CDR3 region has the DNA TGTGCCACCTTAACAGGGCCCGGGGAGCTGTTTTTT. Amino acid sequence: CATLTGPGELFF.

This clone is a singleton in its sample. The DNA is left out, because the CDR3 cannot be placed on it with certainty; the CDR3 is given as TCRdb lists it. The chain employs TRBV21-1 and TRBJ1-5; TRBD1, the table's D call, was not compared with the DNA. TRBV21-1 is classified as a pseudogene. Inclusive of both ends, the CDR3 amounts to 21 amino acids. CDR3 loop: CASSKGFDSHRVGRGNQPQHF.

The chain links TRBV15 to TRBJ1-1; 9 bases are shared with TRBD1. V lost 0 bases, J lost 3 bases, and 8 bases stayed unmatched. The CDR3 runs 17 residues. CDR1 is LNHNV and CDR2 is YYDKDF in the germline V gene (reference sequence). The CDR3 protein is CATSRDGKTGGYTEAFF. The DNA of the CDR3 is TGTGCCACCAGCAGAGATGGTAAGACAGGGGGTTACACTGAAGCTTTCTTT.

The rearrangement uses TRBV4-1 and TRBJ2-1; 9 bases map to TRBD2. This CDR3 spans 15 amino acids. Germline V gene data show CDR1 as MGHRA and CDR2 as YSYEKL. Unmatched junction bases numbered 4, after V lost 2 bases and J lost 5 bases. The CDR3 is CASSQRLAGNNEQFF. DNA for the CDR3: TGCGCCAGCAGCCAAAGGCTAGCGGGGAACAATGAGCAGTTCTTC.

As for this clone: Other DNA sequences in this specimen translate into the identical CDR3. This rearrangement joins TRBV29-1 to TRBJ2-5; TRBD1 matches at 7 bases. Losses at the gene ends were 6 bases for V and 4 bases for J; bases not matched to a gene: 5. The germline gives CDR1 SQVTM, CDR2 ANQGSEA. This CDR3 region has 12 residues. This CDR3 reads CSVATGAETQYF. The CDR3 nucleotides read TGCAGCGTCGCCACAGGGGCAGAGACCCAGTACTTC.

This chain joins TRBV7-7 and TRBJ1-4; D gene unclear. Germline values: CDR1 SSHAT, CDR2 FNYEAQ (reference sequence). This CDR3 spans 13 amino acids. CDR3 in DNA: TGTGCTATCCCACCAGAGGTTAATGAAAAACTGTTTTTT. It codes for CAIPPEVNEKLFF.

This chain joins TRBV24-1 and TRBJ1-6; D call uncertain. This CDR3 spans 16 amino acids. Germline V gene sequence: CDR1 KGHDR, CDR2 SFDVKD. V was clipped by 5 bases and J by 1 base, with 11 bases between them. Written as DNA, the CDR3 is TGTGCCACCAGTGTTCCCCTCGGGTCCTATAATTCACCCCTCCACTTT. Protein sequence: CATSVPLGSYNSPLHF.

The chain is built from TRBV7-2 and TRBJ2-1; no reliable D call. CDR1 is SGHTA and CDR2 is FQGNSA in the germline V gene. Trimming cost V 1 base and J 7 bases, with 20 bases left between them. CDR3 length equals 17 residues. The CDR3 loop reads CASSLDGGVAKLNEQFF. CDR3 DNA sequence: TGTGCCAGCAGCTTAGATGGTGGAGTCGCGAAATTAAATGAGCAGTTCTTC.

The V and J genes are TRBV12-3 or TRBV12-4 and TRBJ1-1; D unclear. The CDR3 length is 12 residues. Deletions cut 1 base from V and 4 bases from J, with 4 bases between. The CDR3 DNA follows: TGTGCCAGCAGTTTAGTGGCCACTGAAGCTTTCTTT. This sequence encodes CASSLVATEAFF.

This clone was found many times. The chain combines TRBV15 with TRBJ2-7; D is possibly TRBD2 (6 bases). Deletions cut 0 bases from V and 4 bases from J, with 13 bases between. CDR3 length: 15 amino acids. Germline assignment: CDR1 LNHNV and CDR2 YYDKDF (reference sequence). This chain's CDR3 is CATSREGGRRYEQYF. DNA of the CDR3: TGTGCCACCAGCAGAGAGGGGGGTCGAAGGTACGAGCAGTACTTC.

This sequence joins TRBV3-1 (or the pseudogene TRBV3-2) and TRBJ2-7, with D possibly matching TRBD1 (5 bases). CDR1 is LGHDT and CDR2 is YNNKEL in the germline V gene (reference sequence). The CDR3 is made up of 12 amino acids. V was pared by 8 bases and J by 2 bases, with 10 bases between. The CDR3, as DNA: TGTGCCAGCTCAAGGGGCCCCTACGAGCAGTACTTC. Its protein product is CASSRGPYEQYF.

The chain carries TRBV5-1 and TRBJ1-2; D gene unclear. V lost 0 bases and J lost 8, with 11 bases in between. The CDR3 sequence is 13 residues long. The V gene's germline CDR1 is SGHRS and CDR2 YFSETQ. The CDR3 sequence is CASSLVLGEGYTF. In nucleotides, the CDR3 is TGCGCCAGCAGCTTGGTCCTAGGTGAAGGCTACACCTTC. The complete variable domain, with remaining parts taken from reference TRBV5-1 and TRBJ1-2, reads KAGVTQTPRYLIKTRGQQVTLSCSPISGHRSVSWYQQTPGQGLQFLFEYFSETQRNKGNFPGRFSGRQFSNSRSEMNVSTLELGDSALYLCASSLVLGEGYTFGSGTRLTVV.

This clone was found a few times. The chain links TRBV3-1 (or the pseudogene TRBV3-2) to TRBJ1-2; the D is unclear. The V end lost 0 bases, the J end lost 2 bases, and 7 bases lay between the germline ends. CDR1 is LGHDT, CDR2 YNNKEL, per germline (reference sequence). This CDR3 has 14 amino acids. The CDR3 region is CASSQDVRNYGYTF. DNA for the CDR3: TGTGCCAGCAGCCAAGACGTCAGGAACTATGGCTACACCTTC.

The genes are TRBV28 and TRBJ1-1; TRBD1 matches 8 bases. In germline, CDR1 is MDHEN, CDR2 SYDVKM. Trimming removed 5 bases from V and 4 bases from J; junction bases left unmatched: 6. The CDR3 is made up of 14 amino acids. The CDR3 nucleotides read TGTGCCAGCAGTATACTCCAGGGGGCCACTGAAGCTTTCTTT. Its translation: CASSILQGATEAFF. Together with reference TRBV28 and TRBJ1-1, the CDR3 gives the full variable domain: DVKVTQSSRYLVKRTGEKVFLECVQDMDHENMFWYRQDPGLGLRLIYFSYDVKMKEKGDIPEGYSVSREKKERFSLILESASTNQTSMYLCASSILQGATEAFFGQGTRLTVV.